The source of this T cell receptor beta chain is a study of cytomegalovirus exposure and HLA in healthy donors. Whole-study context: Caucasian-associated ancestry cluster membership applied to 75% to 85% of under 450 genotyped donors. Findings and limits, study-wide: It was approximately 170 TCR beta chains that were listed as cytomegalovirus-associated. Later analysis identified several of the most significant clusters that appeared linked to common viral pathogens. A few CMV-associated chains proved CMV antigen-specific in vitro.

The PCR was carried out with 60 Vbeta primers and 13 Jbeta primers. Sequencing used immunoSEQ multiplex PCR; TCRdb keeps in-frame clones, though not all of them. Of about 160,000 clones in the sample, more than 70% are singletons; the top ten hold around 4.9%. To note about this clone: What it binds is not known.

V gave up 6 bases and J gave up 1 base, with 8 bases separating them. The CDR3 covers 13 residues. Germline-derived CDR1 and CDR2 are SGHAT and FQNNGV. The sequence derives from a male donor in good health and CMV-seronegative. The rearrangement uses TRBV11-2 and TRBJ2-3, with D possibly TRBD1 on 5 matching bases. Specimen: PBMCs. The CDR3 loop reads CASRPQGTDTQYF. The CDR3 coding sequence is TGTGCCAGCAGGCCACAGGGCACAGATACGCAGTATTTT. The full variable domain, in which reference TRBV11-2 and TRBJ2-3 provide the parts outside the CDR3, is EAGVAQSPRYKIIEKRQSVAFWCNPISGHATLYWYQQILGQGPKLLIQFQNNGVVDDSQLPKDRFSAERLKGVDSTLKIQPAKLEDSAVYLCASRPQGTDTQYFGPGTRLTVL.